This is a list of T cell receptor beta chains from one sample in a study of a mutant IDH1 vaccine in newly diagnosed glioma. Only in-frame clones appear in the TCRdb table, and some are missing; sequencing was by immunoSEQ multiplex PCR. The table records 24,000 or so clones, 93% of them present only once. Specimen: PBMCs, collected from a glioma patient treated with radiotherapy, temozolomide or both. The receptors derive from a man aged 35 to 55 with glioma. CDR3s include the opening cysteine and the closing phenylalanine or tryptophan. The order of the fields is CDR3 length, D gene, clone size, J gene, V gene, CDR3 protein, CDR3 DNA. D genes are given only for firm matches. Size values are once, few and many counts, or a class for expanded clones, and some rows have none.

CDR3 length: 14; D gene: NA; clone size: NA; J gene: TRBJ1-3; V gene: TRBV9; CDR3 protein: CASSVTDSGNTIYF; CDR3 DNA: TGTGCCAGCAGCGTCACAGACTCTGGAAACACCATATATTTT
CDR3 length: 15; D gene: TRBD1; clone size: NA; J gene: TRBJ2-7; V gene: TRBV19; CDR3 protein: CASSIGTGLTYEQYF; CDR3 DNA: TGTGCCAGTAGTATAGGGACAGGCCTTACCTACGAGCAGTACTTC
CDR3 length: 12; D gene: NA; clone size: NA; J gene: TRBJ2-1; V gene: TRBV30; CDR3 protein: CAWSGLADEQFF; CDR3 DNA: TGTGCCTGGAGTGGTTTGGCGGATGAGCAGTTCTTC
CDR3 length: 15; D gene: TRBD1; clone size: NA; J gene: TRBJ2-3; V gene: TRBV19; CDR3 protein: CASRDRGATTDTQYF; CDR3 DNA: TGTGCCAGTAGGGACAGGGGGGCAACCACAGATACGCAGTATTTT
CDR3 length: 14; D gene: NA; clone size: NA; J gene: TRBJ1-1; V gene: TRBV6-5; CDR3 protein: CASSYSEGGSEAFF; CDR3 DNA: TGTGCCAGCAGTTACTCTGAAGGCGGGTCTGAAGCTTTCTTT
CDR3 length: 14; D gene: NA; clone size: NA; J gene: TRBJ2-3; V gene: TRBV19; CDR3 protein: CASSRGISTDTQYF; CDR3 DNA: TGTGCCAGTAGTAGGGGTATTAGCACAGATACGCAGTATTTT
CDR3 length: 16; D gene: NA; clone size: NA; J gene: TRBJ1-4; V gene: TRBV19; CDR3 protein: CASSLKGQNENEKLFF; CDR3 DNA: TGTGCCAGTAGCTTAAAAGGACAGAACGAAAATGAAAAACTGTTTTTT
CDR3 length: 14; D gene: NA; clone size: NA; J gene: TRBJ1-1; V gene: TRBV7-3; CDR3 protein: CASSQTGKNTEAFF; CDR3 DNA: TGTGCCAGCAGCCAAACAGGGAAGAACACTGAAGCTTTCTTT
CDR3 length: 15; D gene: TRBD1; clone size: NA; J gene: TRBJ2-2; V gene: TRBV30; CDR3 protein: CAWNPGTVNTGELFF; CDR3 DNA: TGTGCCTGGAACCCCGGGACAGTAAACACCGGGGAGCTGTTTTTT
CDR3 length: 14; D gene: NA; clone size: once; J gene: TRBJ2-5; V gene: TRBV9; CDR3 protein: CASSVDREQETQYF; CDR3 DNA: TGTGCCAGCAGCGTAGACAGGGAACAAGAGACCCAGTACTTC
CDR3 length: 14; D gene: TRBD1; clone size: NA; J gene: TRBJ1-4; V gene: TRBV9; CDR3 protein: CASTRGPGQEKLFF; CDR3 DNA: TGTGCCAGCACCCGAGGACCGGGACAGGAAAAACTGTTTTTT
CDR3 length: 13; D gene: NA; clone size: once; J gene: TRBJ2-1; V gene: TRBV6-1; CDR3 protein: CASSRGSYNEQFF; CDR3 DNA: TGTGCCAGCAGTCGGGGGTCCTACAATGAGCAGTTCTTC
CDR3 length: 15; D gene: TRBD1; clone size: NA; J gene: TRBJ2-7; V gene: TRBV7-2; CDR3 protein: CASSLVWTGEGEQYF; CDR3 DNA: TGTGCCAGCAGCCTGGTCTGGACAGGTGAAGGCGAGCAGTACTTC
CDR3 length: 14; D gene: NA; clone size: NA; J gene: TRBJ2-1; V gene: TRBV10-3; CDR3 protein: CAISEYGPSNEQFF; CDR3 DNA: TGTGCCATCAGTGAGTATGGTCCCTCCAATGAGCAGTTCTTC
CDR3 length: 13; D gene: NA; clone size: NA; J gene: TRBJ1-5; V gene: TRBV19; CDR3 protein: CASSIGHRQPQHF; CDR3 DNA: TGTGCCAGTAGTATCGGCCACAGGCAGCCCCAGCATTTT
CDR3 length: 16; D gene: NA; clone size: NA; J gene: TRBJ1-1; V gene: TRBV19; CDR3 protein: CASSIHRRKEIGGAFF; CDR3 DNA: TGTGCCAGTAGTATTCACAGGAGAAAGGAGATCGGTGGAGCTTTCTTT
CDR3 length: 13; D gene: NA; clone size: NA; J gene: TRBJ1-6; V gene: TRBV10-2; CDR3 protein: CAILQDLGSPLHF; CDR3 DNA: TGCGCCATCCTACAGGATTTAGGATCACCCCTCCACTTT
CDR3 length: 13; D gene: NA; clone size: NA; J gene: TRBJ2-7; V gene: TRBV9; CDR3 protein: CASSSRDTTQQYF; CDR3 DNA: TGTGCCAGCAGCTCCCGGGACACTACTCAGCAGTACTTC
CDR3 length: 15; D gene: NA; clone size: NA; J gene: TRBJ2-1; V gene: TRBV6-5; CDR3 protein: CASSLTRSSYNEQFF; CDR3 DNA: TGTGCCAGCAGCCTGACACGGTCCTCCTACAATGAGCAGTTCTTC
CDR3 length: 16; D gene: TRBD2; clone size: NA; J gene: TRBJ2-2; V gene: TRBV7-2; CDR3 protein: CASSLPSGVFTGELFF; CDR3 DNA: TGTGCCAGCAGCTTACCTAGCGGGGTATTTACCGGGGAGCTGTTTTTT
CDR3 length: 17; D gene: TRBD1; clone size: once; J gene: TRBJ1-5; V gene: TRBV28; CDR3 protein: CASSLPPGQGADQPQHF; CDR3 DNA: TGTGCCAGCAGCCTACCCCCGGGACAGGGGGCCGATCAGCCCCAGCATTTT
CDR3 length: 14; D gene: TRBD1; clone size: NA; J gene: TRBJ2-1; V gene: TRBV11-2; CDR3 protein: CASSLGTGLNEQFF; CDR3 DNA: TGTGCCAGCAGCCTGGGGACAGGATTGAATGAGCAGTTCTTC
CDR3 length: 16; D gene: TRBD2; clone size: NA; J gene: TRBJ2-1; V gene: TRBV7-9; CDR3 protein: CASSLEGRGGDNEQFF; CDR3 DNA: TGTGCCAGCAGCTTAGAAGGGAGGGGCGGGGACAATGAGCAGTTCTTC
CDR3 length: 14; D gene: TRBD1; clone size: once; J gene: TRBJ1-5; V gene: TRBV19; CDR3 protein: CASSIRDRAQPQHF; CDR3 DNA: TGTGCCAGTAGTATCCGGGACAGGGCTCAGCCCCAGCATTTT
CDR3 length: 12; D gene: NA; clone size: NA; J gene: TRBJ1-2; V gene: TRBV30; CDR3 protein: CAWSNGLWGYTF; CDR3 DNA: TGTGCCTGGAGCAACGGGCTATGGGGCTACACCTTC
CDR3 length: 11; D gene: NA; clone size: NA; J gene: TRBJ2-2; V gene: TRBV6-6; CDR3 protein: CASSPLRELFF; CDR3 DNA: TGTGCCAGCAGCCCATTGAGGGAGCTGTTTTTT
CDR3 length: 17; D gene: TRBD2; clone size: once; J gene: TRBJ2-1; V gene: TRBV4-2; CDR3 protein: CASSQAAPSGINGEQFF; CDR3 DNA: TGTGCCAGCAGCCAAGCGGCCCCTAGCGGGATTAACGGTGAGCAGTTCTTC